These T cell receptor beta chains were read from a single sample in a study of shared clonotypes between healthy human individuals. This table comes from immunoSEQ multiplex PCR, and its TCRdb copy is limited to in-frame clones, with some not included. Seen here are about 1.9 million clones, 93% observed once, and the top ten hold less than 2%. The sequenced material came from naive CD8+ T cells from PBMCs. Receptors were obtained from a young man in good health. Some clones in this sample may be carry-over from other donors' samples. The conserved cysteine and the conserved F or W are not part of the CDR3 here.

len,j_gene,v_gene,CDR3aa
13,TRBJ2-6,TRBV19,ASSIVSSGANVLT
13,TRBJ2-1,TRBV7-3,ASSLAGGPYNEQF
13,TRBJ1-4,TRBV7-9,ASSRRDTANEKLF
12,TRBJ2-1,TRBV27,ASSLLAGVNEQF
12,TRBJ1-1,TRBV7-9,ASRTGVPNTEAF
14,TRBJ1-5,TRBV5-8,ASSPRRIGVSQPQH
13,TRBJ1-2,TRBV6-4,ASSDSLGGGNGYT
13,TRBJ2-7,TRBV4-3,ASSPARRGLDEQY
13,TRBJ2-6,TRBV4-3,ASSQGTSGANVLT
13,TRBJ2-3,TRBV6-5,ASSYFATRPDTQY
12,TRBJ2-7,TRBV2,ASSEALRDYEQY
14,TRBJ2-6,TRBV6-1,ASSEAVRSGANVLT
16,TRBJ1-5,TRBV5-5,ASSSGRQGPYSNQPQH
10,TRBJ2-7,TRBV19,ASSATRWEQY
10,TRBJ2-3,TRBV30,AWSLGTDTQY
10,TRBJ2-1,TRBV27,ASTGPYNEQF
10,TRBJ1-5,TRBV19,ASTSPGQPQH
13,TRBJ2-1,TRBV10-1,ASSESFGRSNEQF
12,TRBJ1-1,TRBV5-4,ASSLVRGSTEAF
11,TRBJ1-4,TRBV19,ASSSDSLEKLF
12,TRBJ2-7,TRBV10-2,ASEPRDNSYEQY
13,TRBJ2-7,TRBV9,ASSAEGQGVVEQY
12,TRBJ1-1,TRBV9,ASSVGRYYTEAF
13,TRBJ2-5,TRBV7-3,ASSPLAGGVETQY
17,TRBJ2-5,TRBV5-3,ARSGGQWGNLLPQETQY
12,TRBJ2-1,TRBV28,ASSSSGIYNEQF
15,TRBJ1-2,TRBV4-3,ASSPRIGRQGAAGYT
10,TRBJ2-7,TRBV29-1,SVPAGGLEQY
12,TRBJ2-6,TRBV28,ASSLTVGANVLT
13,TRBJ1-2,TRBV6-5,ASSYSGLGGDGYT
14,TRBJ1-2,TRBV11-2,ASSLDLGGVNYGYT
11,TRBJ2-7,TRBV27,ASSPYPTYEQY
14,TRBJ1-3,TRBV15,ATSRDPGTDRNTIY
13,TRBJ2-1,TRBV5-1,ASSHRLAVYNEQF
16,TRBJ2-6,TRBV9,ASSQGTSGISGANVLT
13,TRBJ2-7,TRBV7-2,ASSLDRTGYYEQY
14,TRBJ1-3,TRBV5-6,ASSWTDEISGNTIY
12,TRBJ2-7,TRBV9,ASSARDGNYEQY
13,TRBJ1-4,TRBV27,ASKVRAALSEKLF
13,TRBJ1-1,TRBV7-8,ASYKRAGSYTEAF
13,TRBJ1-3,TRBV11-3,ASSSRDSSGNTIY
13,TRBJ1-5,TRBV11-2,ASSSDRRGDQPQH
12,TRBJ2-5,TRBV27,ASSFLGRDETQY
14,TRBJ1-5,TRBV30,AWSVRDGDRNQPQH